The entry below describes one T cell receptor (beta chain). The CDR3 extends over 13 amino acids. Between the trimmed V and J ends, which lost 0 bases and 3 bases, there was a span of 4 bases. Germline V gene data show CDR1 as LNHNV and CDR2 as YYDKDF (reference sequence). Profiled with immunoSEQ multiplex PCR; TCRdb holds only in-frame clones, not every one. The table has 250,000 to 300,000 clones, approximately 88% seen once. The data belong to a study of blood T cell repertoires in COVID-19. The wider study: PBMCs, B-cell-depleted T cells, or T cells provided the cDNA or gDNA that made up the material.

Material for sequencing was peripheral blood. V usage is TRBV15 and J usage is TRBJ2-3; D gene unclear. This clonotype was sampled from a woman under 40 who had recovered from COVID-19. DNA of the CDR3: TGTGCCACCAGCAGAGAGGAGACAGATACGCAGTATTTT. Translation: CATSREETDTQYF. Supplemented by reference TRBV15 and TRBJ2-3, the full variable domain reads DAMVIQNPRYQVTQFGKPVTLSCSQTLNHNVMYWYQQKSSQAPKLLFHYYDKDFNNEADTPDNFQSRRPNTSFCFLDIRSPGLGDTAMYLCATSREETDTQYFGPGTRLTVL.